The sequence of this TCR beta chain was determined in a study of T cells expressing NK-cell markers. Study context: The authors sequenced eight donors, of whom seven were HCMV-seropositive and one was seronegative.

Overall study results and limits: A range of 1.0-7.0% of CD8+ T cells consisted of dominant NKG2C+ clonotypes in 6 or 7 donors. Once again these clonotypes came out on top in the CD3+CD56-NKG2C+ fraction of a few donors.

Germline values: CDR1 MNHNS, CDR2 SASEGT. This CDR3 comprises 14 residues. Scientists made TCR beta cDNA using 5'RACE template switching with UMIs. For each CDR3 protein, TCRdb gives one entry from its re-call of the 5' RACE reads, without DNA. This sample lists 350,000 to 450,000 distinct CDR3 sequences; its ten largest clones have about 5.2%. In regard to this clonotype: Its antigen is not identified.

V usage is TRBV6-1 and J usage is TRBJ2-7; absent DNA, TCRdb's TRBD1 call cannot be checked. This sequence originates from a man aged 18 to 69 in good health. What was sequenced was blood T cells: a sorted CD56 or NKG2C T cell subset, CD4+ or CD8+ T cells, or bulk PBMC T cells (not recorded which). CDR3 in amino acids: CASSTTGGGYEQYF.